This T cell receptor (beta chain) stems from a study of control samples from healthy donors and cancer patients. Repertoires were generated with immunoSEQ multiplex PCR, while TCRdb's copy carries only in-frame clones and drops some. The sample consists of about 130,000 clones, around 94% of them appearing once. CDR3 length: 12 amino acids. Germline loops: CDR1 SGHRS, CDR2 YFSETQ. The trim removed 4 bases at V and 2 bases at J, leaving 0 bases unmatched. With regard to this clone: Distinct nucleotide sequences in the sample also encode this CDR3.

The chain carries TRBV5-1 and TRBJ2-7; 7 nucleotides match TRBD2. Sequenced: PBMCs. This receptor was obtained from a man aged 55 to 69 with colorectal cancer. CDR3 DNA: TGCGCCAGCAGCCGGGGGGCCTACGAGCAGTACTTC. Translation: CASSRGAYEQYF.